This TCR beta chain is from a study of cytomegalovirus exposure and HLA in healthy donors. Remarks on this clone: Its antigen is as yet unknown.

Whole-study findings and limits: For cytomegalovirus status, the classifier reportedly gave diagnoses with high specificity and sensitivity. A later analysis found most CMV-associated TCR beta chains apparently HLA-restricted. Earlier findings revealed that most TCR beta V segments proved productive either about 87% or about 30% of the time.

13 Jbeta primers and 60 Vbeta primers were used for the PCR. Data came from immunoSEQ multiplex PCR; TCRdb stores just in-frame clones and leaves some out. The sample has 150,000 to 200,000 clones, around 78% seen once. Germline V lookup: CDR1 SGHVS, CDR2 FQNEAQ. The CDR3 covers 17 residues. Trimming cost V 0 bases and J 2 bases; bases outside gene matches: 4. The sequence derives from a woman aged 25 to 39 in good health and CMV-seropositive. The chain has TRBV7-8 and TRBJ2-3, with 11 bases aligning to TRBD2. The specimen was PBMCs. The CDR3 here is CASSLAPSGRSTDTQYF. CDR3 in DNA: TGTGCCAGCAGCTTAGCTCCTAGCGGGAGGTCCACAGATACGCAGTATTTT.